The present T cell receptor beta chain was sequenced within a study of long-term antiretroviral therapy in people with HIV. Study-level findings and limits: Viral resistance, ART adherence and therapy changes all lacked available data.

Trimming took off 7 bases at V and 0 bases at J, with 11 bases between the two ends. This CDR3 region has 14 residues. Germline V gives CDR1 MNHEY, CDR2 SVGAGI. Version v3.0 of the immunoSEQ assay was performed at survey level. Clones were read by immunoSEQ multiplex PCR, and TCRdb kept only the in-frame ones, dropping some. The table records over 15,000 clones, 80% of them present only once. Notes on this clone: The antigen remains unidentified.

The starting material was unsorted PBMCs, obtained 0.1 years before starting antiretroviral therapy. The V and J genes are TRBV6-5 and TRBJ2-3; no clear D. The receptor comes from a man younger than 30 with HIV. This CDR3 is CASTPRSSTDTQYF. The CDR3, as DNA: TGTGCCAGCACCCCTAGGAGTAGCACAGATACGCAGTATTTT.